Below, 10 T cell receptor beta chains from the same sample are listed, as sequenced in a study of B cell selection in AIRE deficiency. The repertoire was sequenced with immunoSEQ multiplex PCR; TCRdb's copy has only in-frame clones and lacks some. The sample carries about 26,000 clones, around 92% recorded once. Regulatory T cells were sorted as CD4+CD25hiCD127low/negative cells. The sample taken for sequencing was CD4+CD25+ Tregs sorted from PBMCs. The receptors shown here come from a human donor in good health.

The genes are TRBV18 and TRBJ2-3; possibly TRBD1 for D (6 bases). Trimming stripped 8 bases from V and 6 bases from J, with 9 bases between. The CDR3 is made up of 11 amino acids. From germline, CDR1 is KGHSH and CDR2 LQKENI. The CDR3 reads CASQGRDTQYF. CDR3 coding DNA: TGTGCCAGCCAGGGGCGGGATACGCAGTATTTT.

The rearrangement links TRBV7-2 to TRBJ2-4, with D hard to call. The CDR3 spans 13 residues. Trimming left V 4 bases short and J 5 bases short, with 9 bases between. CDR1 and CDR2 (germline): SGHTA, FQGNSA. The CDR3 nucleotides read TGTGCCAGCAGCTGGGCTCGGGAAAACATTCAGTACTTC. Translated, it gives CASSWARENIQYF.

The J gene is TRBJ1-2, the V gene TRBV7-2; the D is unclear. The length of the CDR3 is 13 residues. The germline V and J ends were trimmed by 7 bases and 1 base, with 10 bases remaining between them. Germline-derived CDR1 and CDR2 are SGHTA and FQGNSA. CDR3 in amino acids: CASTAGSNYGYTF. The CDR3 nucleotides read TGTGCCAGCACTGCGGGGAGTAACTATGGCTACACCTTC.

Here the CDR3 reads CASRGRTEQFF. In DNA form, the CDR3 reads TGTGCCAGTCGGGGACGTACTGAGCAGTTCTTC. The chain employs TRBV19 and TRBJ2-1; TRBD1 or TRBD2 may be the D gene (5 bases each). Germline loops: CDR1 LNHDA, CDR2 SQIVND (reference sequence). The V end was cut by 8 bases, the J end by 9 bases, with 11 bases between. The CDR3 totals 11 residues.

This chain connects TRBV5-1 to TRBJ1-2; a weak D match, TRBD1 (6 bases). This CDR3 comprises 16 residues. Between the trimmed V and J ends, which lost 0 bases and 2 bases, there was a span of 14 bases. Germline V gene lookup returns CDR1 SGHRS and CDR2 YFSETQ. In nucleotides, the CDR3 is TGCGCCAGCAGCTTGGCCACCGGGACAAGGAACTATGGCTACACCTTC. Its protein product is CASSLATGTRNYGYTF.

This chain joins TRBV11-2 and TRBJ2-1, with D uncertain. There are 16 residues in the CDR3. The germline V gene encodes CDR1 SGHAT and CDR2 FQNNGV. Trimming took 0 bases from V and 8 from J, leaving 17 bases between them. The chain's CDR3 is CASSLDSRRRGHEQFF. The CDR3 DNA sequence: TGTGCCAGCAGCTTAGATAGTCGACGGAGAGGCCATGAGCAGTTCTTC.

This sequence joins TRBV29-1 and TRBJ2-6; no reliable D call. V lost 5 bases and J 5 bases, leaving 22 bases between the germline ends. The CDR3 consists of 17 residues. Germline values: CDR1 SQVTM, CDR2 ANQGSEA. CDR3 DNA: TGCAGCGTTAGTAAGCTACTAATACAAAGTCGGGCCAACGTCCTGACTTTC. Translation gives CSVSKLLIQSRANVLTF.

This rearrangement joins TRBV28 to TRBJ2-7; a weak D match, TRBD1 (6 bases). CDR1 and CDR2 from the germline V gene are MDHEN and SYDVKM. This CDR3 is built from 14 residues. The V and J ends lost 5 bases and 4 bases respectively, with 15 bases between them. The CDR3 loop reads CASSPGTTWYEQYF. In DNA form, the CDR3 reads TGTGCCAGCAGTCCAGGGACAACCTGGTACGAGCAGTACTTC.

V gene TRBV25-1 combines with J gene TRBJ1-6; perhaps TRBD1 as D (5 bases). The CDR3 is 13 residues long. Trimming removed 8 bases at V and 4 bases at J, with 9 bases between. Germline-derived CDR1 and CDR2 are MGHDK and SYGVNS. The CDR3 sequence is CASAGGYNSPLHF. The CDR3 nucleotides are TGTGCCAGCGCTGGGGGATATAATTCACCCCTCCACTTT.

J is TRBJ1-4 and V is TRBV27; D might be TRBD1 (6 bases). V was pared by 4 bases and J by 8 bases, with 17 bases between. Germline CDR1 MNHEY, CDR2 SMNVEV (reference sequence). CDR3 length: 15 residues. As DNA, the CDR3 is TGTGCCAGCAGTTCCCTCGCTCAGGGGATCGAAAAACTGTTTTTT. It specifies CASSSLAQGIEKLFF.